The 14 T cell receptor beta chains reported below all come from one sample, sequenced in a study of T cell responses to AZD1222 COVID-19 vaccine. Clones were sequenced by immunoSEQ multiplex PCR, and TCRdb holds only the in-frame ones, with some missing. The sample lists about 130,000 clones; 90% to 95% were seen once. The material was peripheral blood, obtained 28 days after the second AZD1222 dose. The source of these receptors is an adult who received the AZD1222 COVID-19 vaccine.

V and J are TRBV6-5 and TRBJ1-2; 9 bases are shared with TRBD1. This CDR3 contains 13 residues. The junction had 3 bases not matched to a gene; V was cut back by 5 bases and J by 5 bases. Germline CDR1 and CDR2: MNHEY and SVGAGI. CDR3 sequence (DNA): TGTGCCAGCAGTAGGACAGGGGAGTATGGCTACACCTTC. This encodes CASSRTGEYGYTF.

This sequence joins TRBV4-2 and TRBJ2-3; 13 nucleotides line up with TRBD2. Unmatched junction bases numbered 5, after V lost 10 bases and J lost 4 bases. Germline V gene lookup returns CDR1 LGHNA and CDR2 YNFKEQ. The CDR3 runs to 14 residues. CDR3 residues: CAIGLAGAPDTQYF. DNA for the CDR3: TGTGCCATCGGACTAGCGGGGGCTCCAGATACGCAGTATTTT.

The genes are TRBV21-1 and TRBJ1-2; no check of the table's D call, TRBD1, against the DNA was made. TRBV21-1 is noted as a pseudogene. There are 16 residues in the CDR3. The CDR3 DNA sequence: TGTGCCTCGACGGGGACAGGGGGTAAGGTGAACTATGGCTACACCTTC. Translation: CASTGTGGKVNYGYTF.

The chain joins TRBV5-1 to TRBJ2-7; 7 nucleotides match TRBD1. After removal of 1 base from V and 0 bases from J, the junction contained 4 bases not matched to a gene. Germline lookup yields CDR1 SGHRS and CDR2 YFSETQ. The CDR3 is made up of 15 amino acids. In nucleotides, the CDR3 is TGCGCCAGCAGCTTGCGGGCAGGGGGCTCCTACGAGCAGTACTTC. This codes for CASSLRAGGSYEQYF.

The V gene is TRBV6-2 or TRBV6-3, the J gene TRBJ1-5; 9 bases match TRBD1. CDR3 length equals 18 residues. V gave up 2 bases and J gave up 1 base; unmatched junction bases: 9. Germline V gene lookup returns CDR1 MNHEY and CDR2 SVGEGT. DNA of the CDR3: TGTGCCAGCAGTTACCCGGGCCGGGACAGGGTGAGCAATCAGCCCCAGCATTTT. Protein product: CASSYPGRDRVSNQPQHF.

The chain combines TRBV4-1 with TRBJ1-5, with D tentatively TRBD1 (6 bases). This CDR3 has 16 amino acids. Trimming left V 0 bases short and J 5 bases short, with 14 bases between. Per the germline V gene, CDR1 is MGHRA and CDR2 is YSYEKL. CDR3 loop: CASSQEGAGRHQPQHF. For the CDR3, the DNA is TGCGCCAGCAGCCAAGAGGGGGCAGGGAGGCATCAGCCCCAGCATTTT.

The chain employs TRBV11-2 and TRBJ2-1; TRBD2 agrees at 9 bases. Germline values: CDR1 SGHAT, CDR2 FQNNGV. After removal of 4 bases from V and 7 bases from J, the junction contained 8 bases not matched to a gene. The length of the CDR3 is 15 residues. This CDR3 is CASSSRGGEINEQFF. CDR3 nucleotide sequence: TGTGCCAGCAGCTCGCGGGGGGGCGAAATAAATGAGCAGTTCTTC.

The chain uses TRBV24-1 and TRBJ2-2, with D perhaps TRBD1 (6 bases). Trimming took off 8 bases at V and 3 bases at J, with 15 bases between the two ends. Germline CDR1 and CDR2: KGHDR and SFDVKD. The CDR3 runs 15 residues. CDR3 DNA sequence: TGTGCCACCACTACTTCGGACAGATACACCGGGGAGCTGTTTTTT. It codes for CATTTSDRYTGELFF.

The rearrangement uses TRBV4-3 and TRBJ2-5; TRBD1 matches at 11 bases. The germline gives CDR1 LGHNA, CDR2 YSLEER. The length of the CDR3 is 16 residues. V gave up 4 bases and J gave up 4 bases; unmatched junction bases: 8. The CDR3, as DNA: TGCGCCAGCAGCCGAGGGGACAGGGGGTCTCGAGAGACCCAGTACTTC. It encodes CASSRGDRGSRETQYF.

This sequence joins TRBV4-1 and TRBJ1-6, with TRBD1 as a possible D gene (5 bases). CDR3 length: 13 amino acids. Trimming took off 0 bases at V and 9 bases at J, with 6 bases between the two ends. Germline V gene data show CDR1 as MGHRA and CDR2 as YSYEKL. The CDR3 region is CASSQDGTSPLHF. CDR3 coding DNA: TGCGCCAGCAGCCAAGATGGGACTTCACCCCTCCACTTT.

The chain joins TRBV5-1 to TRBJ1-3; D is uncertain. Trimming removed 2 bases from V and 3 bases from J, with 0 bases in between. The CDR3 contains 11 residues. Germline CDR1 and CDR2: SGHRS and YFSETQ. The CDR3 sequence: CASSFGNTIYF. The CDR3 DNA reads TGCGCCAGCAGCTTTGGAAACACCATATATTTT.

This clone was recorded once. This chain connects TRBV4-3 to TRBJ1-2; 7 bases map to TRBD1. Trimming cost V 0 bases and J 7 bases; bases outside gene matches: 11. The V gene's germline CDR1 is LGHNA and CDR2 YSLEER. The CDR3 length is 16 residues. The CDR3 bases are TGCGCCAGCAGCCAAGATGCTTCCGGACAGGCGCGTGGCTACACCTTC. It yields the protein CASSQDASGQARGYTF.

The CDR3 DNA reads TGTGCCAGCAGCTTAACCCCGGGCCTGGTGAACACTGAAGCTTTCTTT. Translation gives CASSLTPGLVNTEAFF. The chain uses TRBV7-3 and TRBJ1-1; D unresolved. Trimming pared 0 bases from V and 0 bases from J, leaving 11 bases between. Germline-derived CDR1 and CDR2 are SGHTA and FQGTGA. The CDR3 is 16 amino acids.

The chain links TRBV7-3 to TRBJ2-3; 10 bases are a match to TRBD2. V was clipped by 3 bases and J by 0 bases; unmatched bases: 12. The CDR3 spans 19 residues. The germline V gene has CDR1 SGHTA and CDR2 FQGTGA. Here the CDR3 reads CASSLATAGGPTSTDTQYF. In DNA form, the CDR3 reads TGTGCCAGCAGCTTGGCGACAGCGGGGGGGCCAACTAGCACAGATACGCAGTATTTT. The whole variable domain, remainder taken from reference TRBV7-3 and TRBJ2-3, is GAGVSQTPSNKVTEKGKYVELRCDPISGHTALYWYRQSLGQGPEFLIYFQGTGAADDSGLPNDRFFAVRPEGSVSTLKIQRTERGDSAVYLCASSLATAGGPTSTDTQYFGPGTRLTVL.